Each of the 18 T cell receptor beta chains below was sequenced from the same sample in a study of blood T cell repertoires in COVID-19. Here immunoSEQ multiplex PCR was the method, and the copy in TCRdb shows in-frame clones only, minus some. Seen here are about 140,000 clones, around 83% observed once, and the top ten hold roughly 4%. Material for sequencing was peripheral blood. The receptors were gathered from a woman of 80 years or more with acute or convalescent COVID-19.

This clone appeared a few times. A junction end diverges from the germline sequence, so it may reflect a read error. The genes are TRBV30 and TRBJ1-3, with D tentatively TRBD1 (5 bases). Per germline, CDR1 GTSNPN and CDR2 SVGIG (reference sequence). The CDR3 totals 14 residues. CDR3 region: CARSDTGSGNTIYF. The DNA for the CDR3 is TGTGCCCGGAGTGATACAGGCTCTGGAAACACCATATATTTT. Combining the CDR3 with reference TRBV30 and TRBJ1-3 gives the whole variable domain SQTIHQWPATLVQPVGSPLSLECTVEGTSNPNLYWYRQAAGRGLQLLFYSVGIGQISSEVPQNLSASRPQDRQFILSSKKLLLSDSGFYLCARSDTGSGNTIYFGEGSWLTVV.

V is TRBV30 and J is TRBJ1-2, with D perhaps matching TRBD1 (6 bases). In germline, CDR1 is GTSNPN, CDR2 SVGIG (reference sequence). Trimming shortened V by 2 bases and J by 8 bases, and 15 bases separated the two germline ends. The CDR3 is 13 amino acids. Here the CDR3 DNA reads TGTGCCTGGAGTTCCGACGCGACAGGAGGCTACACCTTC. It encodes CAWSSDATGGYTF.

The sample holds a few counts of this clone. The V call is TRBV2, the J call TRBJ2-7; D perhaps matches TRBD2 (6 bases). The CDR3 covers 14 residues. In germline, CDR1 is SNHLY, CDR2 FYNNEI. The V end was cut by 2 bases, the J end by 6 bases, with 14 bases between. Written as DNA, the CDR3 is TGTGCCAGCAGTGAATCGGGACTCCCCTTCGAGCAGTACTTC. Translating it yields CASSESGLPFEQYF.

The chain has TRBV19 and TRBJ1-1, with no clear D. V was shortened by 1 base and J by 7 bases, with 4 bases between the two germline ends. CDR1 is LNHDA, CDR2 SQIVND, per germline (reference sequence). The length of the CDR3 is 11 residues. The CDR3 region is CASSIGDEAFF. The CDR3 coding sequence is TGTGCCAGTAGTATAGGAGATGAAGCTTTCTTT.

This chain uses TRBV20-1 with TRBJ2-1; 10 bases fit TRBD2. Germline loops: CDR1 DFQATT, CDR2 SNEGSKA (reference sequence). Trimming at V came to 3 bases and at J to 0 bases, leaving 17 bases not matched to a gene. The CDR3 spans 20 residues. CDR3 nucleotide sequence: TGCAGTGCTAGTAACCCATCACTAGCGGGGACTGCCAACTCCTACAATGAGCAGTTCTTC. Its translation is CSASNPSLAGTANSYNEQFF.

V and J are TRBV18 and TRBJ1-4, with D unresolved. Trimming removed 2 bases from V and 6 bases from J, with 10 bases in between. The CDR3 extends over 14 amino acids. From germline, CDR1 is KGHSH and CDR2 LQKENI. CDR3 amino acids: CASSPSGTHEKLFF. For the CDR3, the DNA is TGTGCCAGCTCACCATCCGGTACCCATGAAAAACTGTTTTTT.

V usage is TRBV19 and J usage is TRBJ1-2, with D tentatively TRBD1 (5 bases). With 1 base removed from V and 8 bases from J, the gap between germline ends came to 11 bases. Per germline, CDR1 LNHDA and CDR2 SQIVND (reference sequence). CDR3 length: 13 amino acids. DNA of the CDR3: TGTGCCAGTAGTATAGTTCCAGGGAAGGGCTACACCTTC. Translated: CASSIVPGKGYTF.

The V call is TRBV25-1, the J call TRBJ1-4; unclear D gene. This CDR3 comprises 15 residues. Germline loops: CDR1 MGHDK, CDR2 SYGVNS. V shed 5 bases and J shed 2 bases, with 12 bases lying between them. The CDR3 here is CASSYHPETNEKLFF. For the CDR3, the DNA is TGTGCCAGCAGTTACCATCCTGAGACTAATGAAAAACTGTTTTTT.

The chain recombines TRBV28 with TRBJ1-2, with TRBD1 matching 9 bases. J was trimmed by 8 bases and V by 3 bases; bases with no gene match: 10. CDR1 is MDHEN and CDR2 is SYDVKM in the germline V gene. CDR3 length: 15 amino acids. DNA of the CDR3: TGTGCCAGCAGTTTGCCGGGACAGGGAACGAGGGGCTACACCTTC. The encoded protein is CASSLPGQGTRGYTF.

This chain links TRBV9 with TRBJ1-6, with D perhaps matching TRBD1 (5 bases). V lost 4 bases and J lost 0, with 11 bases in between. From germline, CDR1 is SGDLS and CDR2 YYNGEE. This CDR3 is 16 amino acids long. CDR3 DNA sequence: TGTGCCAGCAGCCCCAGACAGAGCTCCTATAATTCACCCCTCCACTTT. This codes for CASSPRQSSYNSPLHF.

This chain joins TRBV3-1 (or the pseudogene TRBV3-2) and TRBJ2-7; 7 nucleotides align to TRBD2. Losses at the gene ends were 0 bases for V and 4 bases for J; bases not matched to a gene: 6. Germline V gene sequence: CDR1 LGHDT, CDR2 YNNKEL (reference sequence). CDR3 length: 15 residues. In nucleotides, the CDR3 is TGTGCCAGCAGCCAAGACGCGGGACTACCGTACGAGCAGTACTTC. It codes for CASSQDAGLPYEQYF.

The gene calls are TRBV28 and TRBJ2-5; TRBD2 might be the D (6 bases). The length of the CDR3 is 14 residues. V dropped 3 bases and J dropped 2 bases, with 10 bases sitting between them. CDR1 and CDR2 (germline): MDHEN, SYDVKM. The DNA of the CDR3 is TGTGCCAGCAGTTTGCCGGGGGTGCAAGAGACCCAGTACTTC. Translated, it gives CASSLPGVQETQYF.

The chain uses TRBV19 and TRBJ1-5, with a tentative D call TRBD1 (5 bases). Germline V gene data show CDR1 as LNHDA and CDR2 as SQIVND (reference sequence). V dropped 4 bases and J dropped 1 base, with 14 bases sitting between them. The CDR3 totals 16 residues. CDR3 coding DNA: TGTGCCAGTAGTAACCGCGGAGGGGCGAGCAATCAGCCCCAGCATTTT. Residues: CASSNRGGASNQPQHF.

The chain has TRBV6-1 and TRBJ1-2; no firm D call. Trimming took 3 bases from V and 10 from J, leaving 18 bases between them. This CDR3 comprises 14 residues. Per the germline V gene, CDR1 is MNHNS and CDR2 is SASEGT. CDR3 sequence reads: CASSDDTDRLPYTF. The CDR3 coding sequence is TGTGCCAGCAGTGATGACACGGATCGTCTTCCCTACACCTTC.

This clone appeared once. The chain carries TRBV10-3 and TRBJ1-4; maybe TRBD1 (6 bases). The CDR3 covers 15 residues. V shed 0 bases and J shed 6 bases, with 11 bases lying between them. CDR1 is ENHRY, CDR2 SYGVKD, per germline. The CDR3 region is CAISESTGSYEKLFF. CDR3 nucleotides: TGTGCCATCAGTGAGTCGACAGGAAGCTATGAAAAACTGTTTTTT.

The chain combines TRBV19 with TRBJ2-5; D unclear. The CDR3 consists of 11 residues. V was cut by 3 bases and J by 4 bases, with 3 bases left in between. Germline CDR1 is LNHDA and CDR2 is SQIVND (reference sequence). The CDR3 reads CASSIRETQYF. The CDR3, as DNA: TGTGCCAGTAGTATTAGAGAGACCCAGTACTTC. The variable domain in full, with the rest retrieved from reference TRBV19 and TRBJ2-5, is DGGITQSPKYLFRKEGQNVTLSCEQNLNHDAMYWYRQDPGQGLRLIYYSQIVNDFQKGDIAEGYSVSREKKESFPLTVTSAQKNPTAFYLCASSIRETQYFGPGTRLLVL.

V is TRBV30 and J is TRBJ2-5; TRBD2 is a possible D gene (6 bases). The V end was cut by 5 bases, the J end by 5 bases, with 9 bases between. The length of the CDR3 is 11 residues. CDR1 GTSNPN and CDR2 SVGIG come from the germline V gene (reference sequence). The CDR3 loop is CAWGRGETQYF. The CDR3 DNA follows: TGTGCCTGGGGTCGGGGGGAGACCCAGTACTTC.

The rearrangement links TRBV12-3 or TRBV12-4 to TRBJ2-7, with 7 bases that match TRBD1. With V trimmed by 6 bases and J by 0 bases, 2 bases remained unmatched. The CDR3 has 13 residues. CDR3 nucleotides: TGTGCCAGCAGGAGGGACAGCTCCTACGAGCAGTACTTC. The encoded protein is CASRRDSSYEQYF.